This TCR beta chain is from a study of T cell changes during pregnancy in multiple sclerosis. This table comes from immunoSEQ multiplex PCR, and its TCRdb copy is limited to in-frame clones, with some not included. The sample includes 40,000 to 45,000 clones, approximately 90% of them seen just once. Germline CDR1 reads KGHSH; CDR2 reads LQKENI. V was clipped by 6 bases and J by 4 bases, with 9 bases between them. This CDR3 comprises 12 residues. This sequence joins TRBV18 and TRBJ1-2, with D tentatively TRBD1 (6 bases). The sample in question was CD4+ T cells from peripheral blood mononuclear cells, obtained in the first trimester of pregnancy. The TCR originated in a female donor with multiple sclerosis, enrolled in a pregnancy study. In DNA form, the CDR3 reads TGTGCCAGCTCTCAGGACAGCTATGGCTACACCTTC. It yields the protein CASSQDSYGYTF.